This entry lists 13 T cell receptor beta chains sequenced from one sample in a study of vaccination and CD4 T cells after COVID-19. With the Oncomine TCR Beta short-read assay, DNA from cultured CD4+ T cells was sequenced. One entry per CDR3 protein, called by TCRdb with MiXCR from the PCR reads. The sample shows around 15,000 distinct CDR3 sequences, 54% of them seen only once. Noted treatment: 10-day PBMC culture with coronavirus spike peptide pools or control peptides (ViraFEST assay). Their antigen targets remain unknown. This sample comprised CD4+ T cells from blood, cultured in vitro, obtained before SARS-CoV-2 vaccination. Receptor source: a human donor who had recovered from COVID-19.

This clonotype was observed once. This chain connects TRBV5-8 to TRBJ1-4, with 9 bases identical to TRBD1. The length of the CDR3 is 14 residues. Looked up from germline, CDR1 is SGHTS and CDR2 is YDEGEE. The ends lost 7 bases at V and 2 bases at J; junction bases unmatched: 3. CDR3 residues: CASGQGFTNEKLFF. CDR3 coding DNA: TGTGCCAGCGGACAGGGGTTCACTAATGAAAAACTGTTTTTT. The entire variable domain, with the rest obtained from reference TRBV5-8 and TRBJ1-4, is as follows: EAGVTQSPTHLIKTRGQQATLRCSPISGHTSVYWYQQALGLGLQFLLWYDEGEERNRGNFPPRFSGRQFPNYSSELNVNALELEDSALYLCASGQGFTNEKLFFGSGTQLSVL.

This clonotype counts as medium-sized (0.01 to 0.1%). The chain links TRBV18 to TRBJ2-7; D possibly matches TRBD1 or TRBD2 (5 bases each). V was clipped by 3 bases and J by 1 base, with 10 bases between them. This CDR3 comprises 14 residues. Germline V gives CDR1 KGHSH, CDR2 LQKENI. The CDR3 coding sequence is TGTGCCAGCTCACCCGGGACGGAATCCTACGAGCAGTACTTC. It codes for CASSPGTESYEQYF. The full variable domain, completed using reference TRBV18 and TRBJ2-7, is NAGVMQNPRHLVRRRGQEARLRCSPMKGHSHVYWYRQLPEEGLKFMVYLQKENIIDESGMPKERFSAEFPKEGPSILRIQQVVRGDSAAYFCASSPGTESYEQYFGPGTRLTVT.

The genes are TRBV7-2 and TRBJ2-4; 7 bases match TRBD2. Germline V gene sequence: CDR1 SGHTA, CDR2 FQGNSA. There are 17 residues in the CDR3. Unmatched junction bases numbered 7, after V lost 2 bases and J lost 0 bases. The CDR3 DNA follows: TGTGCCAGCAGCTTAAGAAGCGGGATGATAGCCAAAAACATTCAGTACTTC. It encodes CASSLRSGMIAKNIQYF.

The genes are TRBV5-1 and TRBJ1-3; D not resolved. Looked up from germline, CDR1 is SGHRS and CDR2 is YFSETQ. Trimming stripped 4 bases from V and 8 bases from J, with 10 bases between. The CDR3 is 12 amino acids. CDR3 loop: CASSRSFDTIYF. Here the CDR3 DNA reads TGCGCCAGCAGCAGGTCCTTCGACACCATATATTTT.

The rearrangement joins TRBV20-1 to TRBJ2-1; unclear D gene. The germline V gene encodes CDR1 DFQATT and CDR2 SNEGSKA (reference sequence). Trimming took 1 base from V and 5 from J, leaving 12 bases between them. CDR3 length: 14 amino acids. The CDR3 DNA reads as TGCAGTGCTAGAGGCGGCGAAACCAACAATGAGCAGTTCTTC. It yields the protein CSARGGETNNEQFF.

This chain joins TRBV7-9 and TRBJ1-2, with 9 bases that match TRBD1. This CDR3 is 15 amino acids long. Per germline, CDR1 SEHNR and CDR2 FQNEAQ (reference sequence). Losses at the gene ends were 5 bases for V and 6 bases for J; bases not matched to a gene: 10. The DNA for the CDR3 is TGTGCCAGCAGCCGACAGGGGGAACGGGCCGATGGCTACACCTTC. Protein product: CASSRQGERADGYTF.

The chain carries TRBV2 and TRBJ2-3, with 11 bases that match TRBD2. V was clipped by 7 bases and J by 6 bases; unmatched bases: 6. Germline V gene sequence: CDR1 SNHLY, CDR2 FYNNEI. This CDR3 has 14 residues. Here the CDR3 reads CASTEGLAVDTQYF. Written as DNA, the CDR3 is TGTGCCAGCACCGAGGGACTAGCGGTCGATACGCAGTATTTT.

This rearrangement joins TRBV7-2 to TRBJ1-2, with D tentatively TRBD1 (5 bases). Germline CDR1 is SGHTA and CDR2 is FQGNSA. This CDR3 has 14 residues. The ends were cut back, 1 base at V and 8 bases at J, with 14 bases in the middle. The CDR3 spells CASSLEGRRRGYTF. The CDR3 nucleotides read TGTGCCAGCAGCTTAGAGGGGAGACGCAGAGGCTACACCTTC.

This clonotype was recorded a few times. The rearrangement links TRBV21-1 to TRBJ2-7. TRBV21-1 is noted as a pseudogene. The CDR3 has 11 residues. The CDR3 protein is CASSKGYEQYF. CDR3 bases: TGTGCCAGCAGCAAAGGGTACGAGCAGTACTTC.

The rearrangement joins TRBV20-1 to TRBJ2-3; 8 bases match TRBD1. The germline V gene encodes CDR1 DFQATT and CDR2 SNEGSKA (reference sequence). This CDR3 contains 15 residues. The V gene end was trimmed by 6 bases and the J gene end by 6 bases; junction bases not matched to a gene: 14. Written as DNA, the CDR3 is TGCAGTGCCAGTTTCGTGCCAGGGGGCAAGGATACGCAGTATTTT. It yields the protein CSASFVPGGKDTQYF.

V usage is TRBV6-1 and J usage is TRBJ1-6; TRBD1 agrees at 9 bases. The CDR3 runs 15 residues. Germline CDR1 and CDR2: MNHNS and SASEGT. The ends lost 5 bases at V and 7 bases at J; junction bases unmatched: 6. CDR3 in DNA: TGTGCCAGCAGTCGGGACAGGGCATCGAATTCACCCCTCCACTTT. It codes for CASSRDRASNSPLHF.

V gene TRBV6-1 combines with J gene TRBJ2-7; D gene unclear. From germline, CDR1 is MNHNS and CDR2 SASEGT. CDR3 size: 14 residues. With 7 bases removed from V and 0 bases from J, the gap between germline ends came to 13 bases. The CDR3 here is CASTSIVSSYEQYF. Written as DNA, the CDR3 is TGTGCCAGCACCAGTATAGTGAGCTCCTACGAGCAGTACTTC.

The V and J genes are TRBV5-5 and TRBJ1-1; D is ambiguous. V was clipped by 0 bases and J by 1 base, with 10 bases between them. The V gene's germline CDR1 is SGHKS and CDR2 YYEKEE (reference sequence). The CDR3 totals 15 residues. CDR3: CASSLDGRRNTEAFF. The CDR3 DNA follows: TGTGCCAGCAGCTTGGACGGCAGGAGGAACACTGAAGCTTTCTTT.